Following are 8 T cell receptor beta chains from one sample sequenced in a study of PD-1 blockade in classical Hodgkin lymphoma. The sample's time point: cycle 4 day 1 (C4D1), after more than five weeks of nivolumab. All the patients suffered relapse after autologous stem cell transplantation, and brentuximab vedotin exposure differed. The assay was immunoSEQ multiplex PCR, and TCRdb's table has in-frame clones only and misses some. The repertoire includes more than 3,500 clones, approximately 70% of them detected once, and approximately 52% sits in the top ten. The source was peripheral blood mononuclear cells (PBMCs), collected before the fourth cycle of nivolumab. The receptors were gathered from a human donor with classical Hodgkin lymphoma.

CDR3 DNA: TGCGCCAGCAGCTTGGGGACAGGGATCTACAATGAGCAGTTCTTC. It codes for CASSLGTGIYNEQFF. The chain links TRBV5-1 to TRBJ2-1; 8 bases fit TRBD1. Trimming cost V 0 bases and J 3 bases; bases outside gene matches: 2. The length of the CDR3 is 15 residues. Germline CDR1 is SGHRS and CDR2 is YFSETQ.

The chain employs TRBV19 and TRBJ2-5; possibly TRBD2 for D (6 bases). This CDR3 is built from 13 residues. V gave up 5 bases and J gave up 3 bases, with 10 bases separating them. CDR1 LNHDA and CDR2 SQIVND come from the germline V gene (reference sequence). This CDR3 reads CASSVSGEETQYF. The CDR3 DNA sequence: TGTGCCAGTAGTGTCTCGGGAGAAGAGACCCAGTACTTC. Complete variable domain (other parts from reference TRBV19 and TRBJ2-5): DGGITQSPKYLFRKEGQNVTLSCEQNLNHDAMYWYRQDPGQGLRLIYYSQIVNDFQKGDIAEGYSVSREKKESFPLTVTSAQKNPTAFYLCASSVSGEETQYFGPGTRLLVL.

The chain has TRBV6-6 and TRBJ2-3; D possibly corresponds to TRBD1 (7 bases). This CDR3 is built from 15 residues. V dropped 7 bases and J dropped 1 base, with 15 bases sitting between them. CDR1 MNHNY and CDR2 SVGAGI come from the germline V gene (reference sequence). The CDR3 DNA follows: TGTGCCAGCATCCTAGACAGGGAGGGCACAGATACGCAGTATTTT. This sequence encodes CASILDREGTDTQYF.

V is TRBV29-1 and J is TRBJ1-1, with a tentative D call TRBD1 (6 bases). This CDR3 comprises 12 residues. V was trimmed by 7 bases and J by 2 bases, leaving 11 bases between them. Looked up from germline, CDR1 is SQVTM and CDR2 is ANQGSEA. In DNA, the CDR3 is TGCAGCGCCATGGACAGTAACACTGAAGCTTTCTTT. It codes for CSAMDSNTEAFF. The variable domain in full, with the rest retrieved from reference TRBV29-1 and TRBJ1-1, is SAVISQKPSRDICQRGTSLTIQCQVDSQVTMMFWYRQQPGQSLTLIATANQGSEATYESGFVIDKFPISRPNLTFSTLTVSNMSPEDSSIYLCSAMDSNTEAFFGQGTRLTVV.

The chain joins TRBV4-3 to TRBJ2-2; no definite D call. Germline CDR1 reads LGHNA; CDR2 reads YSLEER. V lost 1 base to trimming and J lost 9 bases, with 15 bases between them. The CDR3 is 15 residues long. The CDR3 nucleotides read TGCGCCAGCAGCCAAGCGGCCTCCGGTACCCGGGAGCTGTTTTTT. Protein product: CASSQAASGTRELFF.

V and J are TRBV5-6 and TRBJ1-2, with D possibly matching TRBD1 (6 bases). Germline CDR1 reads SGHDT; CDR2 reads YYEEEE. Trimming pared 4 bases from V and 1 base from J, leaving 20 bases between. The CDR3 has 17 residues. The CDR3 loop reads CASSPFVDSHFNYGYTF. The CDR3 region has the DNA TGTGCCAGCAGCCCATTTGTGGACAGTCACTTTAACTATGGCTACACCTTC.

V and J are TRBV7-6 and TRBJ2-7; 7 bases agree with TRBD1. This CDR3 contains 12 residues. Per the germline V gene, CDR1 is SGHVS and CDR2 is FNYEAQ. V trimming: 4 bases; J trimming: 6 bases; junction bases outside the gene matches: 3. CDR3 coding DNA: TGTGCCAGCAGCTCATCAGGGGGCGAGCAGTACTTC. Its translation is CASSSSGGEQYF.

V gene TRBV5-6 combines with J gene TRBJ2-6; 7 nucleotides line up with TRBD1. This CDR3 comprises 17 residues. The germline gives CDR1 SGHDT, CDR2 YYEEEE. With 6 bases clipped from V and 1 base from J, the junction kept 10 bases outside the gene matches. The CDR3: CASNKGTVPSGANVLTF. DNA of the CDR3: TGTGCCAGCAACAAAGGGACAGTTCCATCTGGGGCCAACGTCCTGACTTTC.